This T cell receptor beta chain was documented in a study of CD8+CD57+ T cells in acquired aplastic anemia. Looking at the study overall: An average of roughly 3 ug of DNA was obtained from sorted CD4+ and CD8+ cells.

With 6 bases clipped from V and 4 bases from J, the junction kept 12 bases outside the gene matches. Germline CDR1 reads MNHEY; CDR2 reads SVGEGT. The CDR3 totals 15 residues. The study's findings and limits: Patients and controls shared under 35 CD8+ CDR3 sequences, which appeared highly expressed in patients and within their immunodominant clones.

Genomic DNA templated the TCR beta VDJ and CDR3 profiling. Each CDR3 protein is one row after TCRdb ran MiXCR on the reads. This sample yields 200,000 to 250,000 distinct CDR3 sequences, of which around half are seen a single time; under 9% belongs to the top ten. Those patients picked for sequencing had displayed CD8+CD57+ cell expansion on flow cytometry. There were no patients without severe acquired aplastic anemia. As concerns this clonotype: The antigen is unknown.

The V gene is TRBV6-2 or TRBV6-3, the J gene TRBJ2-7, with TRBD2 identical over 7 bases. This TCR came from a human donor with aplastic anemia. Sequenced: sorted CD4+, CD8+, or CD8+CD57+ T cells (not recorded which) from PBMCs. In DNA form, the CDR3 reads TGTGCCAGCAGCCCGGGGGAAAGGGAGGGGTACGAGCAGTACTTC. Amino acids: CASSPGEREGYEQYF.